These 27 T cell receptor beta chains originate from one sample sequenced in a study of blood T cell repertoires in COVID-19. The method was immunoSEQ multiplex PCR; TCRdb's version includes in-frame clones alone and lacks a portion of them. Found here are 19,000 or so clones, about 88% of them singletons; the top ten hold 9.8%. Input material: peripheral blood. The receptors come from a man between 35 and 55 years old with active COVID-19.

Regarding this clone: Sequence at one end of the junction differs from germline and may be a read error. The V call is TRBV20-1, the J call TRBJ2-1; no clear D gene. From germline, CDR1 is DFQATT and CDR2 SNEGSKA (reference sequence). This CDR3 has 11 residues. This CDR3 reads CSARPYSEQFF. The DNA for the CDR3 is TGCAGTGCTAGGCCTTACAGTGAGCAGTTCTTC.

The chain couples TRBV29-1 to TRBJ2-1; 16 bases map to TRBD2. The CDR3 loop spans 19 amino acids. Germline CDR1 reads SQVTM; CDR2 reads ANQGSEA. V shed 7 bases, J shed 0 bases, and the junction held 12 bases outside the gene matches. Here the CDR3 reads CSATGTSGRALGSYNEQFF. The CDR3 region has the DNA TGCAGCGCAACCGGGACTAGCGGGAGGGCTCTCGGCTCCTACAATGAGCAGTTCTTC.

The chain recombines TRBV7-9 with TRBJ1-4; the D gene is possibly TRBD1 (5 bases). The germline CDR1 and CDR2 sequences are SEHNR and FQNEAQ (reference sequence). CDR3 size: 14 residues. V gave up 1 base and J gave up 8 bases, with 11 bases separating them. CDR3 bases: TGTGCCAGCAGCTTAGGGGGATACAGGGAAAAACTGTTTTTT. Translation: CASSLGGYREKLFF.

The chain uses TRBV7-3 and TRBJ2-1; TRBD2 agrees at 7 bases. Trimming at V came to 2 bases and at J to 4 bases, leaving 8 bases not matched to a gene. The CDR3 runs 16 residues. CDR1 and CDR2 from the germline V gene are SGHTA and FQGTGA. CDR3 nucleotide sequence: TGTGCCAGCAGCTTAGAAGCGGGATTATTTTACAATGAGCAGTTCTTC. This translates into CASSLEAGLFYNEQFF.

The gene calls are TRBV4-1 and TRBJ2-5; D remains unclear. The CDR3 length is 13 residues. CDR1 MGHRA and CDR2 YSYEKL come from the germline V gene. The germline V and J ends were trimmed by 1 base and 7 bases, with 10 bases remaining between them. CDR3 nucleotide sequence: TGCGCCAGCAGCCAAGGGTTAACGGGGACCCAGTACTTC. This translates into CASSQGLTGTQYF.

This clone was recorded once. V usage is TRBV6-1 and J usage is TRBJ2-5; maybe TRBD1 (6 bases). V was cut by 1 base and J by 5 bases, with 17 bases left in between. The V gene's germline CDR1 is MNHNS and CDR2 SASEGT. There are 16 residues in the CDR3. CDR3 protein: CASSEGSTGQAETQYF. CDR3 in DNA: TGTGCCAGCAGTGAAGGGTCTACAGGGCAAGCGGAGACCCAGTACTTC.

V and J are TRBV9 and TRBJ1-2; no definite D call. This CDR3 has 15 residues. The V and J ends lost 0 bases and 0 bases respectively, with 9 bases between them. Germline V gene sequence: CDR1 SGDLS, CDR2 YYNGEE. Written as DNA, the CDR3 is TGTGCCAGCAGCGTAGTCCCAGGTCCTAACTATGGCTACACCTTC. Amino acids: CASSVVPGPNYGYTF.

The J gene is TRBJ2-3, the V gene TRBV5-4, with TRBD1 matching over 7 bases. V was clipped by 1 base and J by 1 base; unmatched bases: 3. The length of the CDR3 is 15 residues. Germline V gene sequence: CDR1 SGHNT, CDR2 YYREEE (reference sequence). CDR3 amino acids: CASSLRTGGTDTQYF. As DNA, the CDR3 is TGTGCCAGCAGCTTGAGAACAGGGGGCACAGATACGCAGTATTTT.

The genes are TRBV6-6 and TRBJ2-5; TRBD1 might be the D (6 bases). Germline lookup yields CDR1 MNHNY and CDR2 SVGAGI (reference sequence). Deletions cut 3 bases from V and 5 bases from J, with 16 bases between. The CDR3 is made up of 15 amino acids. CDR3 residues: CASSYAQGIAETQYF. The CDR3 bases are TGTGCCAGCAGTTATGCACAGGGAATAGCTGAGACCCAGTACTTC.

This clone has only a few counts. The rearrangement uses TRBV6-5 and TRBJ2-3, with 7 bases lining up with TRBD2. The CDR3 consists of 14 residues. Germline CDR1 reads MNHEY; CDR2 reads SVGAGI. V was clipped by 6 bases and J by 2 bases; unmatched bases: 5. The CDR3 DNA follows: TGTGCCAGCAGATCCGGGGGGTACACAGATACGCAGTATTTT. Its translation is CASRSGGYTDTQYF.

The chain carries TRBV19 and TRBJ1-1; D gene unclear. Trimming shortened V by 3 bases and J by 9 bases, and 11 bases separated the two germline ends. Germline lookup yields CDR1 LNHDA and CDR2 SQIVND (reference sequence). This CDR3 has 12 amino acids. The CDR3 is CASSIERSKAFF. DNA of the CDR3: TGTGCCAGTAGTATTGAGCGTAGTAAAGCTTTCTTT.

The CDR3 sequence is CASSYSRSSSGNTIYF. The CDR3 bases are TGTGCCAGCAGTTACTCGAGGTCCAGCTCTGGAAACACCATATATTTT. The chain recombines TRBV6-5 with TRBJ1-3; D is ambiguous. V was shortened by 0 bases and J by 0 bases, with 9 bases between the two germline ends. The germline V gene has CDR1 MNHEY and CDR2 SVGAGI. The CDR3 contains 16 residues.

The chain employs TRBV6-5 and TRBJ2-7; no reliable D call. This CDR3 is 14 amino acids long. Per the germline V gene, CDR1 is MNHEY and CDR2 is SVGAGI. With 6 bases removed from V and 3 bases from J, the gap between germline ends came to 15 bases. The CDR3 reads CASSRRERFYEQYF. DNA for the CDR3: TGTGCCAGCAGCCGCCGAGAACGTTTCTACGAGCAGTACTTC.

The chain uses TRBV24-1 and TRBJ2-5; 7 bases are shared with TRBD1. The CDR3 has 15 amino acids. Germline CDR1 is KGHDR and CDR2 is SFDVKD. With 3 bases clipped from V and 0 bases from J, the junction kept 3 bases outside the gene matches. The DNA of the CDR3 is TGTGCCACCAGTGATGGGACAGAGTACCAAGAGACCCAGTACTTC. Protein product: CATSDGTEYQETQYF.

The chain is built from TRBV5-6 and TRBJ2-7, with D perhaps matching TRBD1 (5 bases). CDR1 SGHDT and CDR2 YYEEEE come from the germline V gene. V lost 3 bases and J lost 4, with 8 bases in between. The CDR3 consists of 12 residues. The CDR3 DNA sequence: TGTGCCAGCAGCTACCGGACATACGAGCAGTACTTC. This encodes CASSYRTYEQYF.

The chain combines TRBV7-9 with TRBJ2-1, with D possibly matching TRBD2 (6 bases). Germline-derived CDR1 and CDR2 are SEHNR and FQNEAQ (reference sequence). The CDR3 consists of 15 residues. Trimming cost V 0 bases and J 5 bases, with 11 bases left between them. In DNA, the CDR3 is TGTGCCAGCAGCTTAGCGGGCGGAGGGGACAATGAGCAGTTCTTC. The encoded protein is CASSLAGGGDNEQFF.

J is TRBJ2-1 and V is TRBV27; 7 bases agree with TRBD2. Looked up from germline, CDR1 is MNHEY and CDR2 is SMNVEV (reference sequence). The CDR3 has 15 residues. The ends lost 2 bases at V and 8 bases at J; junction bases unmatched: 9. The CDR3 sequence: CASSLGDYAGDEQFF. Here the CDR3 DNA reads TGTGCCAGCAGTTTAGGTGACTACGCGGGGGATGAGCAGTTCTTC.

The J gene is TRBJ2-1, the V gene TRBV6-2 or TRBV6-3, with D perhaps matching TRBD1 (6 bases). V lost 2 bases and J lost 9, with 11 bases in between. The CDR3 loop spans 13 amino acids. Germline-derived CDR1 and CDR2 are MNHEY and SVGEGT. CDR3 loop: CASSYTGWGEQFF. As DNA, the CDR3 is TGTGCCAGCAGTTACACAGGGTGGGGTGAGCAGTTCTTC.

This clone was picked up one time. The chain uses TRBV7-8 and TRBJ1-1; D is perhaps TRBD1 (6 bases). Germline CDR1 reads SGHVS; CDR2 reads FQNEAQ. CDR3 length equals 13 residues. Trimming cost V 3 bases and J 5 bases, with 10 bases left between them. The CDR3 loop is CASSLTGRTEAFF. CDR3 DNA: TGTGCCAGCAGCTTGACAGGACGGACTGAAGCTTTCTTT.

V gene TRBV27 combines with J gene TRBJ2-1; the D gene is possibly TRBD1 (6 bases). V was shortened by 2 bases and J by 4 bases, with 18 bases between the two germline ends. This CDR3 is 17 amino acids long. Germline CDR1 MNHEY, CDR2 SMNVEV (reference sequence). The DNA of the CDR3 is TGTGCCAGCAGTTTACGGCCTACAGGGAGCCTTTACAATGAGCAGTTCTTC. It is translated as CASSLRPTGSLYNEQFF.

The rearrangement links TRBV5-1 to TRBJ2-4; D unclear. There are 15 residues in the CDR3. CDR1 is SGHRS and CDR2 is YFSETQ in the germline V gene. V dropped 3 bases and J dropped 2 bases, with 12 bases sitting between them. The CDR3 loop is CASSWAFSPKNIQYF. The CDR3 DNA reads as TGCGCCAGCAGCTGGGCCTTTTCGCCCAAAAACATTCAGTACTTC. The variable domain in full, with the rest retrieved from reference TRBV5-1 and TRBJ2-4, is KAGVTQTPRYLIKTRGQQVTLSCSPISGHRSVSWYQQTPGQGLQFLFEYFSETQRNKGNFPGRFSGRQFSNSRSEMNVSTLELGDSALYLCASSWAFSPKNIQYFGAGTRLSVL.

In its sample, this clone was seen once. The V gene is TRBV7-9, the J gene TRBJ2-1; 8 nucleotides agree with TRBD2. CDR3 length: 16 residues. Germline V gene lookup returns CDR1 SEHNR and CDR2 FQNEAQ (reference sequence). Trimming removed 4 bases from V and 8 bases from J; junction bases left unmatched: 13. The CDR3: CASSSPGTRVNDEQFF. DNA for the CDR3: TGTGCCAGCAGCTCCCCCGGGACTAGAGTAAACGATGAGCAGTTCTTC.

The rearrangement uses TRBV28 and TRBJ1-2; 11 bases line up with TRBD1. Trimming took 8 bases from V and 7 from J; bases not matched to a gene: 6. The CDR3 has 13 residues. Germline lookup yields CDR1 MDHEN and CDR2 SYDVKM. The CDR3 DNA reads TGTGCCAGCCGAGGACAGGGGGCTACTGGCTACACCTTC. It translates to CASRGQGATGYTF.

Only a few counts were recorded for this clone. V gene TRBV30 combines with J gene TRBJ2-5; 14 positions agree with TRBD2. The junction had 8 bases not matched to a gene; V was cut back by 4 bases and J by 4 bases. CDR1 and CDR2 (germline): GTSNPN, SVGIG (reference sequence). The CDR3 is 16 residues long. The CDR3 DNA sequence: TGTGCCTGGACGTGGGGGACTAGCGGGAGAACAGAGACCCAGTACTTC. Translation gives CAWTWGTSGRTETQYF.

This clone has a single count. V usage is TRBV7-6 and J usage is TRBJ1-4; D call uncertain. The CDR3 length is 13 residues. V lost 6 bases, J lost 5 bases, and 10 bases lay in between. Germline CDR1 SGHVS, CDR2 FNYEAQ. As DNA, the CDR3 is TGTGCCAGCAGTTTGCTAGGAAATGAAAAACTGTTTTTT. Its protein product is CASSLLGNEKLFF.

This chain links TRBV4-3 with TRBJ1-2; a weak D match, TRBD1 (6 bases). The CDR3 is 13 residues long. Germline CDR1 and CDR2: LGHNA and YSLEER. V shed 0 bases and J shed 8 bases, with 10 bases lying between them. CDR3 bases: TGCGCCAGCAGCCAAGATCGCGGACAGGGCTACACCTTC. Protein sequence: CASSQDRGQGYTF.

The chain uses TRBV7-2 and TRBJ2-4, with D unclear. This CDR3 has 16 amino acids. V lost 5 bases, J lost 0 bases, and 14 bases lay in between. The germline gives CDR1 SGHTA, CDR2 FQGNSA. The CDR3 DNA follows: TGTGCCAGCAGCCATAGTAACCTCCTAGCCAAAAACATTCAGTACTTC. Translation gives CASSHSNLLAKNIQYF. The full variable domain, rest sourced from reference TRBV7-2 and TRBJ2-4, is GAGVSQSPSNKVTEKGKDVELRCDPISGHTALYWYRQSLGQGLEFLIYFQGNSAPDKSGLPSDRFSAERTGGSVSTLTIQRTQQEDSAVYLCASSHSNLLAKNIQYFGAGTRLSVL.